The 4 T cell receptor beta chains given below trace back to one sample, sequenced in a study of shared clonotypes between healthy human individuals. Generated by immunoSEQ multiplex PCR, the TCRdb table keeps only in-frame clones and is missing some. The sample has just over 2,000,000 clones, roughly 96% seen once. Sequenced: naive CD4+ T cells sorted from blood. Documented subset: CD45RA+ positively selected. Every receptor here comes from a man aged 18-30 years in good health.

V and J are TRBV11-2 and TRBJ2-3; D ambiguous. The CDR3 is 14 residues long. Germline assignment: CDR1 SGHAT and CDR2 FQNNGV. V lost 5 bases and J 1 base, leaving 10 bases between the germline ends. The CDR3, as DNA: TGTGCCAGCAGCCGAGGAAGCGGCACAGATACGCAGTATTTT. Translating gives CASSRGSGTDTQYF. The entire variable domain, with the rest obtained from reference TRBV11-2 and TRBJ2-3, is as follows: EAGVAQSPRYKIIEKRQSVAFWCNPISGHATLYWYQQILGQGPKLLIQFQNNGVVDDSQLPKDRFSAERLKGVDSTLKIQPAKLEDSAVYLCASSRGSGTDTQYFGPGTRLTVL.

The chain is built from TRBV27 and TRBJ2-1; a possible D gene is TRBD2 (6 bases). CDR3 length: 14 residues. V was trimmed by 6 bases and J by 9 bases, leaving 18 bases between them. CDR1 is MNHEY, CDR2 SMNVEV, per germline (reference sequence). In DNA, the CDR3 is TGTGCCAGCAGGGATGGGACTTACCCGGGTGAGCAGTTCTTC. Translation: CASRDGTYPGEQFF.

The rearrangement joins TRBV4-3 to TRBJ2-7; no reliable D call. The CDR3 is made up of 13 amino acids. From germline, CDR1 is LGHNA and CDR2 YSLEER. V was shortened by 0 bases and J by 7 bases, with 10 bases between the two germline ends. For the CDR3, the DNA is TGCGCCAGCAGCCAAGATTGGTGGGCAGAGCAGTACTTC. This translates into CASSQDWWAEQYF.

The chain links TRBV18 to TRBJ2-5, with D possibly called TRBD1 or TRBD2 (6 bases each). The CDR3 extends over 15 amino acids. Germline lookup yields CDR1 KGHSH and CDR2 LQKENI. V was trimmed by 3 bases and J by 3 bases, leaving 14 bases between them. CDR3 DNA sequence: TGTGCCAGCTCACCCTCCGGGGGCCCGGAAGAGACCCAGTACTTC. This translates into CASSPSGGPEETQYF. Filled out from reference TRBV18 and TRBJ2-5, the complete variable domain reads NAGVMQNPRHLVRRRGQEARLRCSPMKGHSHVYWYRQLPEEGLKFMVYLQKENIIDESGMPKERFSAEFPKEGPSILRIQQVVRGDSAAYFCASSPSGGPEETQYFGPGTRLLVL.